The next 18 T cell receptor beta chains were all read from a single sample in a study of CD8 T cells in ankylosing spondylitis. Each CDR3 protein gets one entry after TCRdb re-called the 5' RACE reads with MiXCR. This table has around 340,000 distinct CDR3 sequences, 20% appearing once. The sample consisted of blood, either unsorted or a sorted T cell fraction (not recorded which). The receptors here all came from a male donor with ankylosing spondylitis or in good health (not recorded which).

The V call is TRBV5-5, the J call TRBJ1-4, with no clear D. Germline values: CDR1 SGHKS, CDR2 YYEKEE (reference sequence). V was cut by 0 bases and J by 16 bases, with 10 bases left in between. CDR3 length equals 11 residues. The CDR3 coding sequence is TGTGCCAGCAGCTTGGGGCAGGAGGCGTTTTTT. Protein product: CASSLGQEAFF.

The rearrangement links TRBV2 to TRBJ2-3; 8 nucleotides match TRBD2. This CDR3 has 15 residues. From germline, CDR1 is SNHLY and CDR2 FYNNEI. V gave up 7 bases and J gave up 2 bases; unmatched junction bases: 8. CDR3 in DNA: TGTGCCAGCACCGAAACTAGCGGAGCCACAGATACGCAGTATTTT. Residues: CASTETSGATDTQYF.

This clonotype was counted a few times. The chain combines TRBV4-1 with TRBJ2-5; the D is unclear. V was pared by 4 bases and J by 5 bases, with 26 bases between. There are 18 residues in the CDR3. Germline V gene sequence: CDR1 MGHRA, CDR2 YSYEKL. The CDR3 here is CASSLPSLFVPPQETQYF. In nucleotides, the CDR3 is TGCGCCAGCAGCCTCCCCTCGCTTTTCGTGCCCCCCCAGGAGACCCAGTACTTC.

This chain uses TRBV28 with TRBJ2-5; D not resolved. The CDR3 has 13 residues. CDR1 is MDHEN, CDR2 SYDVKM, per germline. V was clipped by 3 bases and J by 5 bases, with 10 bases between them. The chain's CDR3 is CASSFGIVETQYF. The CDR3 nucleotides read TGTGCCAGCAGTTTTGGGATAGTCGAGACCCAGTACTTC.

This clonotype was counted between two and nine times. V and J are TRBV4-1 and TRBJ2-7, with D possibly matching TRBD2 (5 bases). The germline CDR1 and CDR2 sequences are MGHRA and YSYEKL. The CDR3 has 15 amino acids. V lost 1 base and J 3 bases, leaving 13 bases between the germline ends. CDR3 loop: CASSQGTTGSYEQYF. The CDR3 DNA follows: TGCGCCAGCAGCCAAGGCACTACGGGGAGCTACGAGCAGTACTTC.

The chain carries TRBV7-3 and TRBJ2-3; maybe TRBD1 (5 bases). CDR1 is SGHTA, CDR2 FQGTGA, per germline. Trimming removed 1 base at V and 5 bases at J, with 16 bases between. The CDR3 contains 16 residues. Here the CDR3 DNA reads TGTGCCAGCAGCTTAAGGGCAGGGCCAAATGGAGATACGCAGTATTTT. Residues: CASSLRAGPNGDTQYF.

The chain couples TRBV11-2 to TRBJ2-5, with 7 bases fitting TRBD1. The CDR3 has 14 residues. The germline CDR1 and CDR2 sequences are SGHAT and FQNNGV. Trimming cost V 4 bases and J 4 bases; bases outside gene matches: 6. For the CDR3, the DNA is TGTGCCAGCAGCTCAGGGGGTTTGAGAGAGACCCAGTACTTC. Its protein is CASSSGGLRETQYF.

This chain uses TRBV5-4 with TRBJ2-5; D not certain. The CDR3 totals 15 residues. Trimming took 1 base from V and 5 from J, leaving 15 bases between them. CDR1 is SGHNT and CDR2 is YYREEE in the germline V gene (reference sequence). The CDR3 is CASSLSRSPTETQYF. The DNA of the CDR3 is TGTGCCAGCAGCTTGTCGCGGTCGCCCACGGAGACCCAGTACTTC.

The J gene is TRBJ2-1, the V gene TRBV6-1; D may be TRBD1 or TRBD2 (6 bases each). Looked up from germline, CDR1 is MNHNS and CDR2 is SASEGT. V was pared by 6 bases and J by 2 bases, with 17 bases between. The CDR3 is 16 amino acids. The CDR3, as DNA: TGTGCCAGCAGCCCACCCCCGGGGGCGGCCTACAATGAGCAGTTCTTC. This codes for CASSPPPGAAYNEQFF.

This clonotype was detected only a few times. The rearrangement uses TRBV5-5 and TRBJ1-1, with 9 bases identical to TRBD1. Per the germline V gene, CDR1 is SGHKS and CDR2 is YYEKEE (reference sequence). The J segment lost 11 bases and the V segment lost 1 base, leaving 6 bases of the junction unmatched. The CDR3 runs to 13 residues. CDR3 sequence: CASSLSDRGGAFF. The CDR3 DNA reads TGTGCCAGCAGCTTGAGTGACAGGGGGGGCGCTTTCTTT. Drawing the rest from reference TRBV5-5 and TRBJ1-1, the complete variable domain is DAGVTQSPTHLIKTRGQQVTLRCSPISGHKSVSWYQQVLGQGPQFIFQYYEKEERGRGNFPDRFSARQFPNYSSELNVNALLLGDSALYLCASSLSDRGGAFFGQGTRLTVV.

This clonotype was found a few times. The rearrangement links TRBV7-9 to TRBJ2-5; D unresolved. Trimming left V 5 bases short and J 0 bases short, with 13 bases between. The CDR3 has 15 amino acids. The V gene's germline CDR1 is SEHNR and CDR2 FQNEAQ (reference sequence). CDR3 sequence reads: CASSHPDPYQETQYF. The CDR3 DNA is TGTGCCAGCAGCCATCCTGACCCGTACCAAGAGACCCAGTACTTC.

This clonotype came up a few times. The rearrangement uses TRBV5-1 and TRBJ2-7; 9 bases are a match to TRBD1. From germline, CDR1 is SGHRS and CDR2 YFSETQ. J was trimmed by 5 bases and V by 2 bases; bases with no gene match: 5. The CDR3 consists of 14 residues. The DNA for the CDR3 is TGCGCCAGCAGCTTCACAGGGGGCAACGACGAGCAGTACTTC. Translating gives CASSFTGGNDEQYF.

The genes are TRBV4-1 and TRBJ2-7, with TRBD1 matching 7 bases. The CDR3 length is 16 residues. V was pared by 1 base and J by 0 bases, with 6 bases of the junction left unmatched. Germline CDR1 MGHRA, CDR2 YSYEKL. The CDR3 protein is CASSQGRTGSSYEQYF. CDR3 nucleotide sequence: TGCGCCAGCAGCCAAGGAAGGACAGGCAGCTCCTACGAGCAGTACTTC.

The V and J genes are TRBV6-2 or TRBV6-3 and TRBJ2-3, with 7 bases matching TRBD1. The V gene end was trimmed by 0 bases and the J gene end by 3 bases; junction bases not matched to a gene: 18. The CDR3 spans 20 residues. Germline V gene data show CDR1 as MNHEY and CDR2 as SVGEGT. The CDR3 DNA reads TGTGCCAGCAGTTACTCGATTTTGCTCCGGACAGGCTCCACGACAGATACGCAGTATTTT. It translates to CASSYSILLRTGSTTDTQYF.

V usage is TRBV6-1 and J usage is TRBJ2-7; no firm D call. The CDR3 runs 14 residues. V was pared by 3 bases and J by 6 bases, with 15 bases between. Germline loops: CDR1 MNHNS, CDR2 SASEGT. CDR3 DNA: TGTGCCAGCAGTGACATGGGGAATCCCAGCGAGCAGTACTTC. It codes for CASSDMGNPSEQYF.

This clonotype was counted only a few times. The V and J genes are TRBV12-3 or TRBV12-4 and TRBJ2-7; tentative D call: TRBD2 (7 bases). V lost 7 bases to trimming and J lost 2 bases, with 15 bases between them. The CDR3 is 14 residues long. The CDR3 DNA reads TGTGCCAGCATCCCACCCGGGGGGCCCTACGAGCAGTACTTC. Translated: CASIPPGGPYEQYF.

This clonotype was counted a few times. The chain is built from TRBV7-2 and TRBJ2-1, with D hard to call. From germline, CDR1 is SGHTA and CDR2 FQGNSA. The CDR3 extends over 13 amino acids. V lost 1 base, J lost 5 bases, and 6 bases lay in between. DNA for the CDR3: TGTGCCAGCAGCTTAGAGGCAGACAATGAGCAGTTCTTC. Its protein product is CASSLEADNEQFF.

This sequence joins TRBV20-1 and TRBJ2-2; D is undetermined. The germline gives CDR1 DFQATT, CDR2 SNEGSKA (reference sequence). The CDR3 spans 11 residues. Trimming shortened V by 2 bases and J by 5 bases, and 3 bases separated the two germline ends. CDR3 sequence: CSARRTGELFF. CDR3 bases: TGCAGTGCTAGACGAACCGGGGAGCTGTTTTTT.